A single sample is the source of the 2 T cell receptor beta chains below, sequenced in a study of T cell repertoires in cytomegalovirus infection. MiXCR, applied by TCRdb to the reads, yields one record per CDR3 protein. This repertoire shows about 740,000 distinct CDR3 sequences, roughly 35% found once; its top ten account for under 3.5%. Input material: PBMCs. The receptor source for this set is a human donor in good health (CMV status not recorded). Some clones in this sample may be carry-over from other donors' samples.

The chain employs TRBV19 and TRBJ2-7, with D perhaps TRBD2 (6 bases). This CDR3 region has 14 residues. V was clipped by 5 bases and J by 0 bases, with 11 bases between them. The germline CDR1 and CDR2 sequences are LNHDA and SQIVND (reference sequence). This CDR3 reads CASSDGSRSYEQYF. Here the CDR3 DNA reads TGTGCCAGTAGTGACGGGAGCCGCTCCTACGAGCAGTACTTC.

In this sample, this clonotype turned up a few times. DNA of the CDR3: TGTGCCAGCAGTTACGACCGGGGGATCACCGGGGAGCTGTTTTTT. It yields the protein CASSYDRGITGELFF. V gene TRBV6-2 or TRBV6-3 combines with J gene TRBJ2-2; possible D gene TRBD2, 6 bases. CDR3 size: 15 residues. Trimming stripped 2 bases from V and 4 bases from J, with 11 bases between. Germline CDR1 and CDR2: MNHEY and SVGEGT.